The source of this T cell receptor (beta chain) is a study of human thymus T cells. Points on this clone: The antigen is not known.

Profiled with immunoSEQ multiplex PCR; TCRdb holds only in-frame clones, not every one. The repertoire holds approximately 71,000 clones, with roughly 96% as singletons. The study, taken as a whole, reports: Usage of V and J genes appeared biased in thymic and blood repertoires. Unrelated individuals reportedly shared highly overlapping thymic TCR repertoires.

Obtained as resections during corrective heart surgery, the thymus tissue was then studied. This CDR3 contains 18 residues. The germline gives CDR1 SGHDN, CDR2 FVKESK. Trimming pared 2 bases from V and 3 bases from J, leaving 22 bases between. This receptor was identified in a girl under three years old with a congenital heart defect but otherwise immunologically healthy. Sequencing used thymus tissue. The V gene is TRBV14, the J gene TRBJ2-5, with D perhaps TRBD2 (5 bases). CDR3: CASSQTFLVRDLEETQYF. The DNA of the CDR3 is TGTGCCAGCAGCCAAACATTCCTGGTACGGGATTTGGAAGAGACCCAGTACTTC.